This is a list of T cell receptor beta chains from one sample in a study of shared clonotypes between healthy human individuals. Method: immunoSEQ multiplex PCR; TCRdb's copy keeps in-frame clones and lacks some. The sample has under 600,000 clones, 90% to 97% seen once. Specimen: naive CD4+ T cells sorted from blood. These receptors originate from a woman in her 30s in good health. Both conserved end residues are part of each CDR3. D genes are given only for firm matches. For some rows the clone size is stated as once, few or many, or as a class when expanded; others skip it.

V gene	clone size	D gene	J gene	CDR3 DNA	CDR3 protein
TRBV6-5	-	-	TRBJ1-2	TGTGCCAGCAGACCCAGTAGGGGAATTATTTATGGCTACACCTTC	CASRPSRGIIYGYTF
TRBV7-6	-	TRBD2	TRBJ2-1	TGTGCCAGCAGCTCCCAGACTAGCGCAAACTACAATGAGCAGTTCTTC	CASSSQTSANYNEQFF
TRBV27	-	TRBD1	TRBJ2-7	TGTGCCAGCAGTGAGACAGGGGAGAGCTACGAGCAGTACTTC	CASSETGESYEQYF
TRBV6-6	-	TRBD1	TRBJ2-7	TGTGCCAGTAGAGGGGGACAGGACTCCTACGAGCAGTACTTC	CASRGGQDSYEQYF
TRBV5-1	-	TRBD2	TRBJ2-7	TGCGCCAGCACCAGGAGTGGACTAGCGGGAGTACTAGCCTACGAGCAGTACTTC	CASTRSGLAGVLAYEQYF
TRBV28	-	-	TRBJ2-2	TGTGCCAGCAGTTTCGCAGGGAAAGCCGGGGAGCTGTTTTTT	CASSFAGKAGELFF
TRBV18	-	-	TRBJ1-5	TGTGCCAGCTCACCACCCGGGGAGTACAGCAATCAGCCCCAGCATTTT	CASSPPGEYSNQPQHF
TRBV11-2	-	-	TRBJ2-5	TGTGCCAGCAGCACCCAGGGGTTGTGGCGAGAGACCCAGTACTTC	CASSTQGLWRETQYF
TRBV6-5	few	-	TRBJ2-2	TGTGCCAGCAGTTACTTGAACACCGGGGAGCTGTTTTTT	CASSYLNTGELFF
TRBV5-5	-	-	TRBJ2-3	TGTGCCAGCACCCCGGGGGTGGGAGTGGGCCCAGATACGCAGTATTTT	CASTPGVGVGPDTQYF
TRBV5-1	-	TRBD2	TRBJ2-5	TGCGCCAGCAGCTTAGTCCTAGCGGGCGACCAAGAGACCCAGTACTTC	CASSLVLAGDQETQYF
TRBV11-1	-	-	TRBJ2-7	TGTGCCAGCAGCTGCCGATGGACCCGGACTTGCGAGCAGTACTTC	CASSCRWTRTCEQYF
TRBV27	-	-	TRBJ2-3	TGTGCCAGCAGTTTATCTGTTGTGGGCCCAGATACGCAGTATTTT	CASSLSVVGPDTQYF
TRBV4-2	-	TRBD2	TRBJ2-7	TGTGCCAGCAGCCAAGATTCAAGCGGGAGCTGGTACGAGCAGTACTTC	CASSQDSSGSWYEQYF
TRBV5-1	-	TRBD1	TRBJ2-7	TGCGCCAGCAGCATAGACAGGGGGCGCGGCGAGCAGTACTTC	CASSIDRGRGEQYF
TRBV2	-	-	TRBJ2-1	TGTGCCAGCAGTGGGAGTGGGGCCAGCGGATTTTACAATGAGCAGTTCTTC	CASSGSGASGFYNEQFF
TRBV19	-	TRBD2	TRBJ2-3	TGTGCCAGTAGTGAGGGACTAGCGGGGACAGATACGCAGTATTTT	CASSEGLAGTDTQYF
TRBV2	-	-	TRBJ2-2	TGTGCCGGACATCAGGGGCGCGGGACCGGGGAGCTGTTTTTT	CAGHQGRGTGELFF
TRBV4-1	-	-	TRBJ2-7	TGCGCCAGCAGCCAAGATGGGGCCGAGCAGTACTTC	CASSQDGAEQYF
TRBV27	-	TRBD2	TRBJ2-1	TGTGCCAGCAGTCCAATCGCTAGCGGGAGGGCCTTCTATGAGCAGTTCTTC	CASSPIASGRAFYEQFF
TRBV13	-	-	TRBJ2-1	TGTGCCAGCAGCGGGGTAGGTGAGCAGTTCTTC	CASSGVGEQFF
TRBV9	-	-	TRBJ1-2	TGTGCCAGCAGCGTAGGGTTGGGGGGCTACACCTTC	CASSVGLGGYTF
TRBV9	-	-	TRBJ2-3	TGTGCCAGCAGCCTCACCGGGGGGCTCACAGATACACAGTATTTT	CASSLTGGLTDTQYF
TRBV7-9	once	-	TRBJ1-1	TGTGCCAGCAGGCTGGGGTCCACTGAAGCTTTCTTT	CASRLGSTEAFF
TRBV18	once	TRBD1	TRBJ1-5	TGTGCCAGCTCATCCGGGACAGATCAGCCCCAGCATTTT	CASSSGTDQPQHF
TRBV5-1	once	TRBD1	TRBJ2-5	TGCGCCAGCAGCTTTGAGGGACAGGAACAAGAGACCCAGTACTTC	CASSFEGQEQETQYF
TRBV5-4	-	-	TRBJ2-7	TGTGCCAGCAGCTCCCGGTTCCGCAGGGGGGACTCCTACGAGCAGTACTTC	CASSSRFRRGDSYEQYF
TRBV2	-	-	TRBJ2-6	TGTGCCAGCGAGACAGGAAACGGTCGGGCCAACGTCCTGACTTTC	CASETGNGRANVLTF
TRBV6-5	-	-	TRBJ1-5	TGTGCCAGTTCTTTGGTCCCCAATCAGCCCCAGCATTTT	CASSLVPNQPQHF
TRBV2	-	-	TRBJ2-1	TGTGCCAGCAGTGAAGCGGAGGAGGGTCACAATGAGCAGTTCTTC	CASSEAEEGHNEQFF
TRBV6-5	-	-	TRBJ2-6	TGTGCCAGCAGTTACTCGAACCGGGGGGCCAACGTCCTGACTTTC	CASSYSNRGANVLTF
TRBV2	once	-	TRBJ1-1	TGTGCCAGCAGAGAGAGGGAATTGAACACTGAAGCTTTCTTT	CASRERELNTEAFF
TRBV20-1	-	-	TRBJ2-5	TGCAGTGCTTTCGATGGACGGGCCCAGTACTTC	CSAFDGRAQYF
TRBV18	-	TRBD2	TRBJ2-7	TGTGCCAGCTCACCGACCGTCGGTAGCGGGTCCTACGAGCAGTACTTC	CASSPTVGSGSYEQYF
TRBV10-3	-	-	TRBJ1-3	TGTGCCATCAGAGACCATAATTCGTCCCCGGGTGGAAACACCATATATTTT	CAIRDHNSSPGGNTIYF
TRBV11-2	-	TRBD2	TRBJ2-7	TGTGCCAGCAGCATGTGGAGGACTAGCGGCTGCGAGCAGTACTTC	CASSMWRTSGCEQYF
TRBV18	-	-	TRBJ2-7	TGTGCCAGCTCACCGCTTGAGGGCCTTCAGTACTTC	CASSPLEGLQYF
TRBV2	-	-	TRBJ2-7	TGTGCCAGCAGTGAGCTCAATGGACTGGATGTCGAGCAGTACTTC	CASSELNGLDVEQYF
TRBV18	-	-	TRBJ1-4	TGTGCCAGCTCAACAAGGTCGGGTGAAAAACTGTTTTTT	CASSTRSGEKLFF
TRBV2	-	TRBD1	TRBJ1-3	TGTGCCAGCCTTGGACAGGTTGGAAACACCATATATTTT	CASLGQVGNTIYF
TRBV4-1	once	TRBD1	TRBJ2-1	TGCGCCAGCAGCCCCACGACAGGGGGCGGTGAGCAGTTCTTC	CASSPTTGGGEQFF
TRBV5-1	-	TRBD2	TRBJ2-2	TGCGCCAGCAGCCTTACTAGCGGGAGAGACACCGGGGAGCTGTTTTTT	CASSLTSGRDTGELFF